The 25 T cell receptor beta chains presented below share a single source sample, sequenced in a study of metastatic and nonmetastatic thyroid tumors. Prior to thyroid surgery, none of the patients had received any treatment. TCRdb called clones again from the PCR reads with MiXCR. The table shows more than 13,000 clones, with about 31% occurring only once. The sample taken for sequencing was tumor tissue. The receptors derive from a male donor with papillary thyroid cancer or a benign thyroid nodule (not recorded which). Some clones in this sample may be carry-over from other donors' samples.

This clone was recorded many times. The V call is TRBV20-1, the J call TRBJ1-1, with D maybe TRBD1 (6 bases). Germline-derived CDR1 and CDR2 are DFQATT and SNEGSKA (reference sequence). V lost 0 bases to trimming and J lost 5 bases, with 13 bases between them. CDR3 length: 14 amino acids. The CDR3 protein is CSARDDRTGTEAFF. CDR3 in DNA: TGCAGTGCTAGAGACGACAGGACTGGGACTGAAGCTTTCTTT.

This clone occurred a few times. The V call is TRBV6-2 or TRBV6-3, the J call TRBJ2-5, with unresolved D. Germline CDR1 and CDR2: MNHEY and SVGEGT. Trimming took 6 bases from V and 5 from J, leaving 13 bases between them. This CDR3 spans 13 amino acids. CDR3 sequence reads: CASRNWAMETQYF. DNA for the CDR3: TGTGCCAGCAGAAACTGGGCGATGGAGACCCAGTACTTC.

This rearrangement joins TRBV28 to TRBJ1-2, with D perhaps matching TRBD1 (6 bases). CDR1 is MDHEN, CDR2 SYDVKM, per germline. The CDR3 runs 13 residues. Trimming pared 6 bases from V and 5 bases from J, leaving 13 bases between. Here the CDR3 DNA reads TGTGCCAGCAGGCGGACAGCGCAATATGGCTACACCTTC. It is translated as CASRRTAQYGYTF.

This clone appeared a few times. Its ends do not fully match the called genes, so a read error is possible. This rearrangement joins TRBV18 to TRBJ2-7; the match to TRBD2 covers 7 bases. This CDR3 spans 20 amino acids. CDR1 and CDR2 from the germline V gene are KGHSH and LQKENI. DNA for the CDR3: TGTGCAAGCTCACTCAAATGGGGGTCGGGACCAGCGGGACCTACCTACGAGCAGTACTTC. Amino acid sequence: CASSLKWGSGPAGPTYEQYF. The variable domain in full, completed from reference TRBV18 and TRBJ2-7, reads NAGVMQNPRHLVRRRGQEARLRCSPMKGHSHVYWYRQLPEEGLKFMVYLQKENIIDESGMPKERFSAEFPKEGPSILRIQQVVRGDSAAYFCASSLKWGSGPAGPTYEQYFGPGTRLTVT.

A remark on this clone: A read error may be the cause here, since a much bigger clone is one base away. This chain joins TRBV7-9 and TRBJ2-1; D is unclear. CDR3 length: 11 amino acids. Germline lookup yields CDR1 SEHNR and CDR2 FQNEAQ (reference sequence). V lost 6 bases to trimming and J lost 6 bases, with 6 bases between them. This CDR3 reads CASSTVNEQFF. In DNA form, the CDR3 reads TGTGCCAGCAGTACGGTCAATGAGCAGTTCTTC.

The gene calls are TRBV11-3 and TRBJ2-2; 10 bases are a match to TRBD2. The J segment lost 6 bases and the V segment lost 4 bases, leaving 8 bases of the junction unmatched. Germline V gene data show CDR1 as SGHNT and CDR2 as YENEEA. The CDR3 extends over 16 amino acids. DNA of the CDR3: TGTGCCAGCAGCTCGTCCGGGACTAGCGTCCCCGGGGAGCTGTTTTTT. Translating it yields CASSSSGTSVPGELFF.

This clone showed up many times. This sequence joins TRBV5-1 and TRBJ1-2; 11 positions match TRBD1. Looked up from germline, CDR1 is SGHRS and CDR2 is YFSETQ. V shed 0 bases, J shed 8 bases, and the junction held 9 bases outside the gene matches. This CDR3 comprises 16 residues. The CDR3 protein is CASSLGAGQGVGGYTF. For the CDR3, the DNA is TGCGCCAGCAGCTTGGGTGCGGGACAGGGGGTCGGAGGCTACACCTTC.

This chain joins TRBV9 and TRBJ1-1; D may be TRBD1 (5 bases). The CDR3 consists of 15 residues. V lost 0 bases, J lost 13 bases, and 22 bases lay in between. Germline CDR1 SGDLS, CDR2 YYNGEE. This CDR3 reads CASSVAPGGNTDGFF. The CDR3 DNA sequence: TGTGCCAGCAGCGTAGCTCCCGGGGGGAATACTGACGGTTTCTTT. Based on the CDR3 plus reference TRBV9 and TRBJ1-1, the full variable domain is DSGVTQTPKHLITATGQRVTLRCSPRSGDLSVYWYQQSLDQGLQFLIQYYNGEERAKGNILERFSAQQFPDLHSELNLSSLELGDSALYFCASSVAPGGNTDGFFGQGTRLTVV.

This clone showed up many times. V gene TRBV6-1 combines with J gene TRBJ1-2, with 8 bases fitting TRBD1. Germline CDR1 MNHNS, CDR2 SASEGT. Trimming at V came to 0 bases and at J to 4 bases, leaving 1 base not matched to a gene. This CDR3 has 14 residues. CDR3 region: CASSEAGTGYGYTF. The CDR3 DNA sequence: TGTGCCAGCAGTGAAGCCGGGACAGGCTATGGCTACACCTTC.

This clone was seen repeatedly, ten times or more. This rearrangement joins TRBV5-1 to TRBJ2-7, with D perhaps TRBD1 (5 bases). The CDR3 runs to 14 residues. Germline V gives CDR1 SGHRS, CDR2 YFSETQ. Trimming cost V 0 bases and J 3 bases, with 10 bases left between them. The CDR3, as DNA: TGCGCCAGCAGCTTGGTTCAGGGAAACTACGAGCAGTACTTC. Protein sequence: CASSLVQGNYEQYF.

A note on this clone: A read error may account for a junction end that differs from germline. The J gene is TRBJ2-5, the V gene TRBV11-1; the D gene is possibly TRBD2 (5 bases). The CDR3 runs to 13 residues. Germline CDR1 is SGHAT and CDR2 is FQDESV (reference sequence). The CDR3 nucleotides are TGTGCCAGCGGCTTCGGCCATGGGGAGACACAGTACTTC. Translation gives CASGFGHGETQYF. Full variable domain (rest looked up from reference TRBV11-1 and TRBJ2-5): EAEVAQSPRYKITEKSQAVAFWCDPISGHATLYWYRQILGQGPELLVQFQDESVVDDSQLPKDRFSAERLKGVDSTLKIQPAELGDSAMYLCASGFGHGETQYFGPGTRLLVL.

In its sample, this clone was seen many times. The chain has TRBV7-8 and TRBJ1-4; 7 bases are a match to TRBD1. Germline V gene sequence: CDR1 SGHVS, CDR2 FQNEAQ. Losses at the gene ends were 5 bases for V and 4 bases for J; bases not matched to a gene: 4. The CDR3 extends over 14 amino acids. This CDR3 is CASSHQGVNEKLFF. CDR3 DNA sequence: TGTGCCAGCAGCCACCAGGGGGTTAATGAAAAACTGTTTTTT.

The chain combines TRBV20-1 with TRBJ1-6, with 8 nucleotides matching TRBD1. V was pared by 4 bases and J by 9 bases, with 11 bases of the junction left unmatched. Germline lookup yields CDR1 DFQATT and CDR2 SNEGSKA (reference sequence). The CDR3 loop spans 15 amino acids. The CDR3 region has the DNA TGCAGTGCTACTACAAACAGGGGGGATAGTTCACCCCTCCACTTT. Amino acid sequence: CSATTNRGDSSPLHF.

Comments on this clone: Germline and junction disagree at one end, which may indicate a read error. V usage is TRBV6-4 and J usage is TRBJ2-3, with 7 nucleotides matching TRBD2. The CDR3 extends over 15 amino acids. Germline loops: CDR1 MRHNA, CDR2 SNTAGT. Here the CDR3 DNA reads TGTGCCATCAGTGCTCTAGCGGCAGAATCAGATACGCAGTATTTT. Translation: CAISALAAESDTQYF.

A word on this clone: Its ends do not fully match the called genes, so a read error is possible. This chain connects TRBV7-3 to TRBJ2-2; a weak D match, TRBD2 (6 bases). The CDR3 length is 18 residues. Per germline, CDR1 SGHTA and CDR2 FQGTGA. The CDR3 DNA reads as TGTGCCAGCAGCTCTGTGACTATCGGGAGAGGGTACACCGGGGAGCCGTTTTTT. Translation gives CASSSVTIGRGYTGEPFF.

This clone was recorded at least ten times. This chain uses TRBV6-1 with TRBJ2-4, with D possibly TRBD1 on 8 matching bases. Per germline, CDR1 MNHNS and CDR2 SASEGT. V shed 11 bases and J shed 7 bases, with 18 bases lying between them. The CDR3 runs to 13 residues. The CDR3 reads CAVSNRGGNIQYF. CDR3 coding DNA: TGTGCCGTCAGTAACAGGGGGGGGAACATTCAGTACTTC.

Comments on this clone: The junction differs from germline at one of its ends, possibly a read error. The chain links TRBV10-1 to TRBJ2-1; D is uncertain. The CDR3 runs to 17 residues. CDR1 WNHNN and CDR2 SYGVQD come from the germline V gene (reference sequence). The CDR3 spells CGSIGGASRGSYNEQFF. The DNA of the CDR3 is TGCGGCAGCATTGGTGGTGCGAGCCGAGGCTCCTACAATGAGCAGTTCTTC.

This clone appeared a single time. The chain combines TRBV3-1 with TRBJ2-3; 11 nucleotides line up with TRBD2. Germline lookup yields CDR1 LGHDT and CDR2 YNNKEL (reference sequence). The CDR3 runs to 15 residues. DNA of the CDR3: TGTAACAGCAGCCAAGACACTAGCGGGGGCTATACGCAGTATTTT. This translates into CNSSQDTSGGYTQYF.

This clone was detected many times. A read error may produce the germline difference seen at one junction end. This chain uses TRBV18 with TRBJ2-1, with 7 nucleotides matching TRBD1. CDR1 and CDR2 (germline): KGHSH, LQKENI. This CDR3 has 13 residues. CDR3 protein: CASSPEGQSKSLF. CDR3 in DNA: TGTGCCAGCTCACCAGAGGGACAGAGTAAGTCTCTCTTC.

This clone was observed a handful of times. The V call is TRBV6-2 or TRBV6-3, the J call TRBJ1-1; 10 bases align to TRBD1. CDR1 is MNHEY, CDR2 SVGEGT, per germline. V lost 5 bases, J lost 7 bases, and 10 bases stayed unmatched. This CDR3 is 15 amino acids long. The CDR3 nucleotides are TGTGCCAGCAGTCTATCTATGACAGGGGGCAGTGAAGCTTTCTTT. This translates into CASSLSMTGGSEAFF.

The chain uses TRBV28 and TRBJ1-1; no definite D call. Trimming stripped 6 bases from V and 2 bases from J, with 4 bases between. The V gene's germline CDR1 is MDHEN and CDR2 SYDVKM. This CDR3 is 11 amino acids long. The CDR3 bases are TGTGCCAGCAGGTCAAACACTGAAGCTTTCTTT. It codes for CASRSNTEAFF.

This clone appeared many times. The rearrangement links TRBV27 to TRBJ2-7; 7 bases line up with TRBD1. Per germline, CDR1 MNHEY and CDR2 SMNVEV (reference sequence). Losses at the gene ends were 5 bases for V and 5 bases for J; bases not matched to a gene: 12. This CDR3 is 15 amino acids long. For the CDR3, the DNA is TGTGCCAGCAGTCCCATACCTGACAGGGTTCACGAGCAGTACTTC. Its protein product is CASSPIPDRVHEQYF.

This clone has a count of ten or more. The V call is TRBV3-1, the J call TRBJ1-2; D unclear. CDR1 is LGHDT, CDR2 YNNKEL, per germline (reference sequence). V lost 1 base to trimming and J lost 8 bases, with 14 bases between them. The CDR3 runs to 14 residues. The CDR3 bases are TGTGCCAGCAGCCAAGGATCATCCTCTGGGGGCTACACCTTC. Its protein product is CASSQGSSSGGYTF.

This clone was counted ten times or more. The rearrangement joins TRBV5-4 to TRBJ1-1; 9 nucleotides agree with TRBD1. After removal of 2 bases from V and 3 bases from J, the junction contained 2 bases not matched to a gene. Per the germline V gene, CDR1 is SGHNT and CDR2 is YYREEE (reference sequence). This CDR3 is 14 amino acids long. In DNA, the CDR3 is TGTGCCAGCAGCTTACAGGGGGCGGACACTGAAGCTTTCTTT. As protein: CASSLQGADTEAFF.

This clone was seen only a few times. The chain carries TRBV12-3 or TRBV12-4 and TRBJ2-7; no reliable D call. The CDR3 extends over 13 amino acids. Between the trimmed V and J ends, which lost 0 bases and 5 bases, there was a span of 8 bases. The CDR3 loop reads CASSLAQGHEQYF. CDR3 DNA sequence: TGTGCCAGCAGTTTAGCGCAAGGGCACGAGCAGTACTTC.